These T cell receptor beta chains were read from a single sample in a study of cytomegalovirus exposure and HLA in healthy donors. Some clones are missing from TCRdb's copy, which holds only in-frame ones; the method was immunoSEQ multiplex PCR. The sample lists 300,000 to 350,000 clones, around 90% occurring once. The sample consisted of PBMCs. Receptor source: a man aged 25 to 40 in good health and CMV-seronegative. The CDR3 runs from the conserved cysteine through the conserved F or W. A D gene is named only where the DNA matches it firmly. Clone size, where shown, is once, few, many, or a class for clones that have expanded.

D gene: TRBD1; clone size: .; V gene: TRBV30; J gene: TRBJ2-7; CDR3 protein: CAWSFRDRVGEQYF; CDR3 DNA: TGTGCCTGGAGTTTCAGAGACAGGGTAGGCGAGCAGTACTTC
D gene: TRBD1; clone size: few; V gene: TRBV9; J gene: TRBJ1-2; CDR3 protein: CASSVGQGANYGYTF; CDR3 DNA: TGTGCCAGCAGCGTGGGACAGGGGGCTAACTATGGCTACACCTTC
D gene: TRBD1; clone size: .; V gene: TRBV27; J gene: TRBJ1-5; CDR3 protein: CASSPGTGTLPQHF; CDR3 DNA: TGTGCCAGCAGTCCAGGGACAGGGACTTTGCCCCAGCATTTT
D gene: .; clone size: .; V gene: TRBV5-1; J gene: TRBJ1-6; CDR3 protein: CASSLGIKGTYNSPLHF; CDR3 DNA: TGCGCCAGCAGCTTGGGCATAAAGGGGACATATAATTCACCCCTCCACTTT
D gene: .; clone size: once; V gene: TRBV11-2; J gene: TRBJ2-7; CDR3 protein: CATQQGTASYEQYF; CDR3 DNA: TGTGCCACCCAACAGGGGACTGCTTCCTACGAGCAGTACTTC
D gene: TRBD1; clone size: once; V gene: TRBV2; J gene: TRBJ2-2; CDR3 protein: CASTEQGVNTGELFF; CDR3 DNA: TGTGCCAGCACCGAACAGGGGGTCAACACCGGGGAGCTGTTTTTT
D gene: .; clone size: .; V gene: TRBV4-2; J gene: TRBJ1-1; CDR3 protein: CASSLNRDPWEDTEAFF; CDR3 DNA: TGTGCCAGCAGCCTCAACCGGGACCCATGGGAGGACACTGAAGCTTTCTTT
D gene: TRBD1; clone size: once; V gene: TRBV15; J gene: TRBJ1-1; CDR3 protein: CATSPRRTGGDTEAFF; CDR3 DNA: TGTGCCACCAGCCCGCGACGGACAGGCGGGGACACTGAAGCTTTCTTT
D gene: .; clone size: .; V gene: TRBV6-6; J gene: TRBJ2-3; CDR3 protein: CASQLPGIDTQYF; CDR3 DNA: TGTGCCAGCCAGCTCCCGGGGATAGATACGCAGTATTTT
D gene: .; clone size: .; V gene: TRBV7-9; J gene: TRBJ2-7; CDR3 protein: CASSPPSGVNIYEQYF; CDR3 DNA: TGTGCCAGCAGCCCTCCGTCAGGGGTTAATATCTACGAGCAGTACTTC
D gene: .; clone size: few; V gene: TRBV2; J gene: TRBJ1-1; CDR3 protein: CASSRPGETEAFF; CDR3 DNA: TGTGCCAGCAGCCGCCCAGGGGAAACTGAAGCTTTCTTT
D gene: TRBD1; clone size: .; V gene: TRBV7-9; J gene: TRBJ1-2; CDR3 protein: CASSPLADRAHYGYTF; CDR3 DNA: TGTGCCAGCAGCCCCTTGGCGGACAGGGCCCACTATGGCTACACCTTC
D gene: TRBD1; clone size: .; V gene: TRBV28; J gene: TRBJ2-2; CDR3 protein: CASRPTGSTGELFF; CDR3 DNA: TGTGCCAGCAGGCCGACAGGGTCCACCGGGGAGCTGTTTTTT
D gene: .; clone size: .; V gene: TRBV5-5; J gene: TRBJ2-1; CDR3 protein: CASSASDRIYNEQFF; CDR3 DNA: TGTGCCAGCAGTGCCTCTGACAGGATCTACAATGAGCAGTTCTTC
D gene: .; clone size: .; V gene: TRBV6-5; J gene: TRBJ1-1; CDR3 protein: CASNPGIENTEAFF; CDR3 DNA: TGTGCCAGCAATCCCGGGATAGAGAACACTGAAGCTTTCTTT
D gene: .; clone size: .; V gene: TRBV9; J gene: TRBJ1-2; CDR3 protein: CASSPISGRGHLYGYTF; CDR3 DNA: TGTGCCAGCAGCCCCATCTCGGGCAGGGGACACCTTTATGGCTACACCTTC
D gene: TRBD2; clone size: .; V gene: TRBV4-1; J gene: TRBJ2-1; CDR3 protein: CASSQGTGTSGRDFYNEQFF; CDR3 DNA: TGCGCCAGCAGCCAGGGAACCGGGACTAGCGGTAGGGATTTCTACAATGAGCAGTTCTTC
D gene: TRBD2; clone size: .; V gene: TRBV2; J gene: TRBJ2-3; CDR3 protein: CASSVRGASGGLSTDTQYF; CDR3 DNA: TGTGCCAGCAGTGTGCGGGGAGCTAGCGGGGGCCTTAGCACAGATACGCAGTATTTT
D gene: .; clone size: .; V gene: TRBV6-6; J gene: TRBJ1-6; CDR3 protein: CASSYRGWDSPLHF; CDR3 DNA: TGTGCCAGCAGTTACAGGGGATGGGATTCACCCCTCCACTTT
D gene: TRBD1; clone size: .; V gene: TRBV6-5; J gene: TRBJ2-7; CDR3 protein: CASRFRQGATYEQYF; CDR3 DNA: TGTGCCAGCAGGTTTCGACAGGGGGCCACCTACGAGCAGTACTTC
D gene: TRBD2; clone size: .; V gene: TRBV6-5; J gene: TRBJ2-1; CDR3 protein: CASSDSAGGRNEQFF; CDR3 DNA: TGTGCCAGCAGTGACTCAGCGGGGGGGAGAAATGAGCAGTTCTTC
D gene: TRBD1; clone size: .; V gene: TRBV7-6; J gene: TRBJ2-4; CDR3 protein: CASSLTGGRKNIQYF; CDR3 DNA: TGTGCCAGCAGCTTAACAGGGGGCCGCAAAAACATTCAGTACTTC
D gene: TRBD2; clone size: .; V gene: TRBV15; J gene: TRBJ2-3; CDR3 protein: CATSRDGTSGDTQYF; CDR3 DNA: TGTGCCACCAGCAGAGACGGGACTAGTGGAGATACGCAATATTTT
D gene: TRBD1; clone size: .; V gene: TRBV11-2; J gene: TRBJ2-7; CDR3 protein: CASSLFGTVYEQYF; CDR3 DNA: TGTGCCAGCAGCTTATTCGGGACAGTCTACGAGCAGTACTTC
D gene: .; clone size: .; V gene: TRBV5-6; J gene: TRBJ2-6; CDR3 protein: CASSALTGLTGANVLTF; CDR3 DNA: TGTGCCAGCAGCGCATTGACAGGACTGACTGGGGCCAACGTCCTGACTTTC
D gene: .; clone size: .; V gene: TRBV11-2; J gene: TRBJ2-3; CDR3 protein: CASSSPGHPTDTQYF; CDR3 DNA: TGTGCCAGCAGCTCCCCGGGACATCCCACAGATACGCAGTATTTT
D gene: .; clone size: once; V gene: TRBV5-1; J gene: TRBJ2-6; CDR3 protein: CASSKFSTGSGANVLTF; CDR3 DNA: TGCGCCAGCAGCAAGTTCAGCACAGGCTCTGGGGCCAACGTCCTGACTTTC
D gene: TRBD1; clone size: .; V gene: TRBV7-6; J gene: TRBJ2-7; CDR3 protein: CASSHNPGQGSSYEQYF; CDR3 DNA: TGTGCCAGCAGCCACAATCCGGGACAGGGGAGCTCCTACGAGCAGTACTTC
D gene: TRBD1; clone size: .; V gene: TRBV9; J gene: TRBJ2-1; CDR3 protein: CASSGRDRGEQFF; CDR3 DNA: TGTGCCAGCAGCGGAAGAGACAGGGGTGAGCAGTTCTTC
D gene: TRBD1; clone size: .; V gene: TRBV7-2; J gene: TRBJ1-6; CDR3 protein: CASSSAGTGTSPLHF; CDR3 DNA: TGTGCCAGCAGCTCCGCCGGGACAGGGACTTCACCCCTCCACTTT
D gene: TRBD1; clone size: few; V gene: TRBV7-6; J gene: TRBJ2-2; CDR3 protein: CASSSRDSTGELFF; CDR3 DNA: TGTGCCAGCAGCTCCCGGGACAGTACCGGGGAGCTGTTTTTT
D gene: .; clone size: .; V gene: TRBV11-1; J gene: TRBJ2-1; CDR3 protein: CASSLRGGGYNEQFF; CDR3 DNA: TGTGCCAGCAGCCTACGGGGAGGAGGTTACAATGAGCAGTTCTTC
D gene: TRBD1; clone size: once; V gene: TRBV6-1; J gene: TRBJ2-7; CDR3 protein: CASSEMTQGAREQYF; CDR3 DNA: TGTGCCAGCAGTGAAATGACTCAGGGGGCCCGCGAGCAGTACTTC
D gene: TRBD1; clone size: .; V gene: TRBV6-6; J gene: TRBJ1-4; CDR3 protein: CASVRAGGEKLFF; CDR3 DNA: TGTGCCAGCGTGCGGGCAGGGGGTGAAAAACTGTTTTTT
D gene: .; clone size: .; V gene: TRBV6-5; J gene: TRBJ2-7; CDR3 protein: CASSYFRGAYEQYF; CDR3 DNA: TGTGCCAGCAGTTACTTTCGAGGAGCCTACGAGCAGTACTTC
D gene: .; clone size: .; V gene: TRBV25-1; J gene: TRBJ1-2; CDR3 protein: CASSDGQSNYGYTF; CDR3 DNA: TGTGCCAGCAGTGACGGACAGTCGAACTATGGCTACACCTTC
D gene: .; clone size: once; V gene: TRBV30; J gene: TRBJ2-3; CDR3 protein: CAWSWRGWGDTQYF; CDR3 DNA: TGTGCCTGGAGTTGGAGGGGTTGGGGAGATACGCAGTATTTT
D gene: .; clone size: .; V gene: TRBV5-6; J gene: TRBJ1-3; CDR3 protein: CASSLRDAAGNTIYF; CDR3 DNA: TGTGCCAGCAGCTTGCGTGACGCGGCTGGAAACACCATATATTTT
D gene: .; clone size: .; V gene: TRBV2; J gene: TRBJ1-6; CDR3 protein: CASSMGAYNSPLHF; CDR3 DNA: TGTGCCAGTAGCATGGGGGCTTACAATTCACCCCTCCACTTT
D gene: .; clone size: .; V gene: TRBV5-1; J gene: TRBJ1-5; CDR3 protein: CASSYDSWNQPQHF; CDR3 DNA: TGCGCCAGCAGTTATGACAGTTGGAATCAGCCCCAGCATTTT
D gene: .; clone size: .; V gene: TRBV7-9; J gene: TRBJ1-1; CDR3 protein: CASSRDTPIWNTEAFF; CDR3 DNA: TGTGCCAGCAGCCGGGACACTCCTATATGGAACACTGAAGCTTTCTTT
D gene: .; clone size: .; V gene: TRBV19; J gene: TRBJ2-2; CDR3 protein: CASSQTANTGELFF; CDR3 DNA: TGTGCCAGTAGTCAGACAGCGAACACCGGGGAGCTGTTTTTT
D gene: TRBD2; clone size: .; V gene: TRBV4-1; J gene: TRBJ2-4; CDR3 protein: CASSQDLLGLAVLAKNIQYF; CDR3 DNA: TGCGCCAGCAGCCAAGATTTGTTGGGACTAGCGGTGCTAGCCAAAAACATTCAGTACTTC
D gene: TRBD2; clone size: .; V gene: TRBV5-6; J gene: TRBJ2-5; CDR3 protein: CASSLTGTSGLEYF; CDR3 DNA: TGTGCCAGCAGCCTTACCGGGACTAGCGGCCTGGAGTACTTC
D gene: .; clone size: .; V gene: TRBV6-5; J gene: TRBJ1-2; CDR3 protein: CASSYRQGTNYGYTF; CDR3 DNA: TGTGCCAGCAGTTACCGGCAGGGAACTAACTATGGCTACACCTTC
D gene: .; clone size: .; V gene: TRBV11-2; J gene: TRBJ2-2; CDR3 protein: CASSLVEGLGGGGELFF; CDR3 DNA: TGTGCCAGCAGCTTAGTGGAGGGACTTGGCGGAGGGGGGGAGCTGTTTTTT
D gene: .; clone size: .; V gene: TRBV19; J gene: TRBJ2-3; CDR3 protein: CASSIAGRSTDTQYF; CDR3 DNA: TGTGCCAGTAGTATCGCGGGACGGAGCACAGATACGCAGTATTTT
D gene: TRBD1; clone size: .; V gene: TRBV4-1; J gene: TRBJ1-1; CDR3 protein: CASSRKMTGQLEAFF; CDR3 DNA: TGCGCCAGCAGCCGAAAGATGACAGGGCAGCTAGAAGCTTTCTTT
D gene: TRBD1; clone size: once; V gene: TRBV2; J gene: TRBJ1-2; CDR3 protein: CASKKGTVLTGYTF; CDR3 DNA: TGTGCCAGCAAAAAAGGGACAGTTCTTACGGGCTACACCTTC
D gene: .; clone size: few; V gene: TRBV2; J gene: TRBJ1-2; CDR3 protein: CASSGSQGLSGYTF; CDR3 DNA: TGTGCCAGCAGTGGATCTCAGGGGTTGAGTGGCTACACCTTC
D gene: TRBD1; clone size: .; V gene: TRBV27; J gene: TRBJ2-5; CDR3 protein: CASSNGPETTDRERFPTRETQYF; CDR3 DNA: TGTGCCAGCAGTAACGGCCCAGAAACAACGGACAGGGAAAGGTTTCCAACCAGGGAGACCCAGTACTTC
D gene: .; clone size: .; V gene: TRBV5-4; J gene: TRBJ2-1; CDR3 protein: CASRAGSSSYNEQFF; CDR3 DNA: TGTGCCAGCAGGGCCGGGTCAAGCTCCTACAATGAGCAGTTCTTC